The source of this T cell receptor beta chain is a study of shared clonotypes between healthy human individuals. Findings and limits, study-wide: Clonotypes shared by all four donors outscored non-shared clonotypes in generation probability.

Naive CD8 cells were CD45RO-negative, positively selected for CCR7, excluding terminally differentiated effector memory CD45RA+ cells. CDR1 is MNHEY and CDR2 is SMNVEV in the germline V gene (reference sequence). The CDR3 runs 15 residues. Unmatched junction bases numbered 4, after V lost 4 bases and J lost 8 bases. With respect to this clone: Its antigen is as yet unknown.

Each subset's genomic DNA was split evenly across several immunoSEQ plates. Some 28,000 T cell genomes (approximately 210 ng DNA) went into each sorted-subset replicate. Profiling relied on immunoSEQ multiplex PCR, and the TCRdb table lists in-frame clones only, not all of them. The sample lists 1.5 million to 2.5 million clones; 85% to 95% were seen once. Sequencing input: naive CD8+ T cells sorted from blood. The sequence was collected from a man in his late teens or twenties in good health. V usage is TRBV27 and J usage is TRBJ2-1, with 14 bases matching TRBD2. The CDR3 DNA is TGTGCCAGCAGTTCGGGACTAGCGGGAGTCTATGAGCAGTTCTTC. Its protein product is CASSSGLAGVYEQFF.